The 3 T cell receptor beta chains reported below all come from one sample, sequenced in a study of T cells in Graves' hyperthyroidism and ophthalmopathy. The CDR3 regions of TCR beta were amplified from RNA transcripts. When the TCR CDR3 underwent first-round RT-PCR, the HTBI primer set was used. TCRdb called the multiplex PCR reads again in MiXCR, with one record for every CDR3 protein. This table holds 130,000 to 150,000 distinct CDR3 sequences, roughly a fifth found once. Sequencing used blood. The receptors were gathered from a woman in her forties or fifties with Graves' hyperthyroidism that later progressed to Graves' ophthalmopathy.

This clonotype appeared many times. V gene TRBV5-1 combines with J gene TRBJ2-2, with 9 bases identical to TRBD2. Germline CDR1 is SGHRS and CDR2 is YFSETQ. V gave up 5 bases and J gave up 6 bases; unmatched junction bases: 8. This CDR3 spans 15 amino acids. CDR3 nucleotide sequence: TGCGCCAGCAGATCCGAAGCGGGAGGCGCCGGGGAGCTGTTTTTT. It translates to CASRSEAGGAGELFF.

The chain has TRBV3-1 and TRBJ2-7; a weak D match, TRBD1 (5 bases). There are 17 residues in the CDR3. Trimming stripped 1 base from V and 3 bases from J, with 19 bases between. Germline loops: CDR1 LGHDT, CDR2 YNNKEL (reference sequence). The chain's CDR3 is CASSQGSSLGRVYEQYF. The CDR3 DNA follows: TGTGCCAGCAGCCAAGGGTCGAGCTTAGGCAGGGTCTACGAGCAGTACTTC.

This clonotype was seen only a few times. The V gene is TRBV28, the J gene TRBJ2-7, with TRBD2 identical over 9 bases. Trimming took 5 bases from V and 4 from J; bases not matched to a gene: 9. From germline, CDR1 is MDHEN and CDR2 SYDVKM. The CDR3 covers 15 residues. CDR3 sequence (DNA): TGTGCCAGCAGTCCAGTAGCGGGAGAACGTTACGAGCAGTACTTC. It is translated as CASSPVAGERYEQYF.